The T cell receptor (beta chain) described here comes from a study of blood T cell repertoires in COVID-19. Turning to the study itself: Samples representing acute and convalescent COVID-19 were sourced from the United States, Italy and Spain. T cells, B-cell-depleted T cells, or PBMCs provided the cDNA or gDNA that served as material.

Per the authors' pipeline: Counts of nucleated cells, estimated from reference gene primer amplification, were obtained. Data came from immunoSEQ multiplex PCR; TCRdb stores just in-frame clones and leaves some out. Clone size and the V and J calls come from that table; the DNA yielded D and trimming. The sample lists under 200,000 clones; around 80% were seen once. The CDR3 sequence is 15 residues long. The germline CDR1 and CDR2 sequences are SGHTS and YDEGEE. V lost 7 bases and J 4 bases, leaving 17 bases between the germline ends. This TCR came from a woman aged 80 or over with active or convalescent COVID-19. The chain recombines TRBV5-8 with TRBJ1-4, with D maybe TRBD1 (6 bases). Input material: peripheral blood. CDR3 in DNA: TGTGCCAGCTCTTGGGGGCGAGGGGATAATGAAAAACTGTTTTTT. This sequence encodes CASSWGRGDNEKLFF. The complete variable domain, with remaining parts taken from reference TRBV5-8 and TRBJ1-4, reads EAGVTQSPTHLIKTRGQQATLRCSPISGHTSVYWYQQALGLGLQFLLWYDEGEERNRGNFPPRFSGRQFPNYSSELNVNALELEDSALYLCASSWGRGDNEKLFFGSGTQLSVL.